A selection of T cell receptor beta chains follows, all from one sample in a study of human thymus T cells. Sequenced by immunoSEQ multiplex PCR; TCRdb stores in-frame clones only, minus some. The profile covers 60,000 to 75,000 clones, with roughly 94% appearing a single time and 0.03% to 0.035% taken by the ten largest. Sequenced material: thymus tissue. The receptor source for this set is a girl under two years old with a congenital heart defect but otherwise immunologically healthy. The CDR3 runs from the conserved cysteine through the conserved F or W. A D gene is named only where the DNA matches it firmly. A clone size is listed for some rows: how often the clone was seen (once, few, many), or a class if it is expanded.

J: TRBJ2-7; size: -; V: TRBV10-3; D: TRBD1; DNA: TGTGCCATCAGGGACCCGGGACAGAGCTCCTACGAGCAGTACTTC; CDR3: CAIRDPGQSSYEQYF
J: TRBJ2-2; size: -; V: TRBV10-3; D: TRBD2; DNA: TGTGCCATCAGTGATACAGTATTAGCGGGGCCTGGAGGGGAGCTGTTTTTT; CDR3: CAISDTVLAGPGGELFF
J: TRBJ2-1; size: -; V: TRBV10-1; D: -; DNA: TGCGCCAGCGGTACTAGCCATACGAAGGTATATGAGCAGTTCTTC; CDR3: CASGTSHTKVYEQFF
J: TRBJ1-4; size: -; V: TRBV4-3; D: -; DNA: TGCGCCAGCAGCCAAGAGACGGTACCCAGAAAAATCGGAAAACTGTTTTTT; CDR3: CASSQETVPRKIGKLFF
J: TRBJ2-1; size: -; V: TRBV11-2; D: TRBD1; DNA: TGTGCCAGCAGCCCGACAGGGTGGTCTAGCCATAGCTCCTACAATGAGCAGTTCTTC; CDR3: CASSPTGWSSHSSYNEQFF
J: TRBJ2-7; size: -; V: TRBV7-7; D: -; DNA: TGTACCAGCAGCTTAGTTGGCGGGTTATCTCTACCCTACGAGCAGTACTTC; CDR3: CTSSLVGGLSLPYEQYF
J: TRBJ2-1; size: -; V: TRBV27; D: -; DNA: TGTGCCGCCGGACCCTACAATGAGCAGTTCTTC; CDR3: CAAGPYNEQFF
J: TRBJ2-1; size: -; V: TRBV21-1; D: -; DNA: TGTGCCAGCAGCAAAGCCGAGGCACGTGAGCAGTTCTTC; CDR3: CASSKAEAREQFF
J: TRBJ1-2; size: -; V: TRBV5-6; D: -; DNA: TGTGCCAGCAGCCGCCTAGAGACACCATTTTATGGCTACACCTTC; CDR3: CASSRLETPFYGYTF
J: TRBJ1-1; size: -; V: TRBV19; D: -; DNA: TGTGCCATACAGGGTAACACTGAAGCTTTCTTT; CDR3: CAIQGNTEAFF
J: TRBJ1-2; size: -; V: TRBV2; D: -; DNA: TGTGCCAGCAGAGTAGACCTTAGGCAATATGGCTACACCTTC; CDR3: CASRVDLRQYGYTF
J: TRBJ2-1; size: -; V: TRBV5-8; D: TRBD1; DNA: TGTGCCCCCGAATCAGGGACAGGGGGCTCTGGTAGCTCCTACAATGAGCAGTTCTTC; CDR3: CAPESGTGGSGSSYNEQFF
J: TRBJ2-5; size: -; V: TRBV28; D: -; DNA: TGTGCCAGCAGTCCGAACCGGGACGGAAGCCAAGAGACCCAGTACTTC; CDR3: CASSPNRDGSQETQYF
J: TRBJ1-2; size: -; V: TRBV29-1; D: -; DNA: TGCAGCGTCCCCGGGACGGAAGGGGCCCTCTTC; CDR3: CSVPGTEGALF
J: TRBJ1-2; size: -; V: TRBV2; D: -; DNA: TGTGCCAGACGGGGTTCCCAGCGGGGCTACACCTTC; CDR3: CARRGSQRGYTF
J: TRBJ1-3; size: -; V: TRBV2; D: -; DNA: TGTGCCAGCCGGCAGTCCTCTGGAAACACCATATATTTT; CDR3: CASRQSSGNTIYF
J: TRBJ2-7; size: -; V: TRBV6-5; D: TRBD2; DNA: TGTGCCAGCAGTTTCCGACAGCCCGGGGGGTACGAGCAGTACTTC; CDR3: CASSFRQPGGYEQYF
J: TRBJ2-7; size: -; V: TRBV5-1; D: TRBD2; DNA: TGCGCCAGCAGCTTGACTAGCGGGAGCTCCTACGAGCAGTACTTC; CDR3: CASSLTSGSSYEQYF
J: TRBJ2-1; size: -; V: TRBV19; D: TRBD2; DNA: TGTGCCAGTAGTATGGCTTGGGGGCTAGCGGGAGGGAGCTCCTACAATGAGCAGTTCTTC; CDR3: CASSMAWGLAGGSSYNEQFF
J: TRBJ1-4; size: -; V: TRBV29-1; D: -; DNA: TGCAGCGTTGTTGTACAGGACGAAAAACTGTTTTTT; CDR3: CSVVVQDEKLFF
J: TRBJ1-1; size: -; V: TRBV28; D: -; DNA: TGTGCCAGCAGTTCCCCCCCCGGAAGGAACACTGAAGCTTTCTTT; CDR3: CASSSPPGRNTEAFF
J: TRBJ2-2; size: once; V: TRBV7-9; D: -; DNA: TGTGCCAGCAGTCCTATCCGGTCGCGGGGTGCCGGGGAGCTGTTTTTT; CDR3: CASSPIRSRGAGELFF
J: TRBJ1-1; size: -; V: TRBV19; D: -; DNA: TGTGCCAGTAGTACAAAACTCTACGCTGAAGCTTTCTTT; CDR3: CASSTKLYAEAFF
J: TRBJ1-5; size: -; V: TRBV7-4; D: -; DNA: TGTGCCAGCAGTTCCTGGGGGACAAGAACCTCCGAAGAGGGAAATAGCAATCAGCCCCAGCATTTT; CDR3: CASSSWGTRTSEEGNSNQPQHF
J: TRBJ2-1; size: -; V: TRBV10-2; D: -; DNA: TGCGCCAGCAGGGGGCGGGGGCCCCCCTACAATGAGCAGTTCTTC; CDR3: CASRGRGPPYNEQFF
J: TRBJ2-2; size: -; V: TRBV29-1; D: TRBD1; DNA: TGCAGCGACGCCCCACCCTGTACCGGGACAGTGCTGGCACGAGGGGAGCTGTTTTTT; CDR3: CSDAPPCTGTVLARGELFF
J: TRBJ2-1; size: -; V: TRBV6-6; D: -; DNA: TGTGCCAGCAGCTACCCGAGTCGCAGTAGCGGCAATGAGCAGTTCTTC; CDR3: CASSYPSRSSGNEQFF
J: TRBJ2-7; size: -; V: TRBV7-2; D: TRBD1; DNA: TGTGCCAGCAGCCCATTTCTATTAGTTCCGGGACAGGGAACCTACGATCAGTACTTC; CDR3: CASSPFLLVPGQGTYDQYF
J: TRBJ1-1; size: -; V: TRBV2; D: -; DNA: TGTGCCAGCAGTGAATGGAACACTGAAGCTTTCTTT; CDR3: CASSEWNTEAFF
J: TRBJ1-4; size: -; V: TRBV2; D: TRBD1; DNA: TGTGCCAGCAGTGATGACAGGGTCGGCGAAAAACTGTTTTTT; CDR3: CASSDDRVGEKLFF
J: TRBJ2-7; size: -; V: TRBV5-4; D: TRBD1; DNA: TGTGCCAGCAGCCCTAGACCGGGACAGGGCGGGGAGCAGTACTTC; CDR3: CASSPRPGQGGEQYF
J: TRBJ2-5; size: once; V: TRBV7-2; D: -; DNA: TGTGCCAGCAGCCGGGCACGGAGAGAGGGGACCCAGTACTTC; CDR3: CASSRARREGTQYF
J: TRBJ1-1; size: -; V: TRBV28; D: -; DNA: TGTGCCAGCAGTCCCCTGTCGGGGACTGAAGCTTTCTTT; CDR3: CASSPLSGTEAFF
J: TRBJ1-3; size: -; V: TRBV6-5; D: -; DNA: TGTGCCAGCAGTTTGGACAGACGAAACACCATATATTTT; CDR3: CASSLDRRNTIYF
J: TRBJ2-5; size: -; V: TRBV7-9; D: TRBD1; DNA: TGTGCCAGCAGCTCGACAGGGGGCATTGAGACCCAGTACTTC; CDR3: CASSSTGGIETQYF
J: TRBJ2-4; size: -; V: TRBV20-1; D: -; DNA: TGCAGTGCCAGTCCTTCATTTGATGAGTACTTC; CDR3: CSASPSFDEYF
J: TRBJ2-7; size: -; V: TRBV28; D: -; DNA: TGTGCCAGCAGCCGCACTAGCAGTCAATACGAGCAGTACTTC; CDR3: CASSRTSSQYEQYF
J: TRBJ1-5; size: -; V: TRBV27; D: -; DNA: TGTGCCAGCAGTTTATGGGGGCGGGCGGGGAGCAATCAGCCCCAGCATTTT; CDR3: CASSLWGRAGSNQPQHF
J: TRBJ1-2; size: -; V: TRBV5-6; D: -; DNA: TGTGCCAGCAGCTTGGTACAGGAGGACTATGGCTACACCTTC; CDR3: CASSLVQEDYGYTF
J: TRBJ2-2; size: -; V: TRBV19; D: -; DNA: TGTGCCAGTAGCACAGGGATGGGGGAGCTGTTTTTT; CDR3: CASSTGMGELFF
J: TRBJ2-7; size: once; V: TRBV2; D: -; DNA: TGTGCCAGCAGGGGGGAGACACCTTACTACGAGCAGTACTTC; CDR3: CASRGETPYYEQYF
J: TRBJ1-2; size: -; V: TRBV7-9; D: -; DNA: TGTGCCAGCAGCCGACAGTACTATGGCTACACCTTC; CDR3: CASSRQYYGYTF
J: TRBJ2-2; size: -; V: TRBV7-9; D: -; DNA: TGTGCCAGCGAACACACAACTAACACCGGGGAGCTGTTTTTT; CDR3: CASEHTTNTGELFF
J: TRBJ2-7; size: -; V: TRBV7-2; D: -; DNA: TGTGCCAGCAGGTCGACAGGAGGCAGCCGTCCCGCTAACTACGAGCAGTACTTC; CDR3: CASRSTGGSRPANYEQYF
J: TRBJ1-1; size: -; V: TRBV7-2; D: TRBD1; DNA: TGTGCCATCTCACGGGTTCGCGGGACAGGGGGCCCTGAAGCTTTCTTT; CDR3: CAISRVRGTGGPEAFF
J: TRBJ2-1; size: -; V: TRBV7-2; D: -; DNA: TGTGCCAGCAGCTTAGCGATCTTCTGGGGATACAATGAGCAGTTCTTC; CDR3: CASSLAIFWGYNEQFF